This TCR beta chain was documented in a study of control samples from healthy donors and cancer patients. Germline CDR1 reads SEHNR; CDR2 reads FQNEAQ (reference sequence). The V and J ends lost 7 bases and 4 bases, in that order; junction bases with no gene match: 5. CDR3 length equals 14 residues. TCRdb keeps only in-frame clones here, not all; method: immunoSEQ multiplex PCR. The sample contains about 65,000 clones, around nine tenths of which appear only once. The clonotype comes from a woman aged 45-60 years with colorectal cancer. Sequencing was done on a sample of PBMCs. This sequence joins TRBV7-9 and TRBJ2-2, with 8 bases lining up with TRBD2. The CDR3 here is CASTLGTSTGELFF. CDR3 nucleotides: TGTGCCAGCACCCTAGGGACTAGCACCGGGGAGCTGTTTTTT.